The clone carrying this T cell receptor beta chain was seen at least ten times. Its antigen is as yet unknown. TCRdb used MiXCR to reprocess the RACE reads, holding one entry per CDR3 protein. The top ten hold approximately 3.5% of the sample, which has 90,000 to 120,000 distinct CDR3 sequences, approximately 11% seen once. Trimming shortened V by 2 bases and J by 5 bases, and 15 bases separated the two germline ends. From germline, CDR1 is GTSNPN and CDR2 SVGIG (reference sequence). There are 14 residues in the CDR3. The data derive from a study of human T cells and chemical hapten exposure. Looking at the study overall: Patches with 0.01% DPC went on the upper back, and the tests were read at 6 days. Whole-study findings and limits: Sensitization with DPC brought no change to TCRs above 1 in 1000 in frequency. While controls formed fewer of them, expanded TCRs formed significantly more large CDR3 similarity clusters.

Indicated time point: patch test 1, 2 weeks after DPC sensitization. The treatment here: therapeutic diphenylcyclopropenone sensitization with weekly scalp DPC. Sequenced here: whole blood, sampled in connection with sensitization to the hapten diphenylcyclopropenone (DPC). This receptor was obtained from a woman aged 35 to 49 with alopecia areata. Some clones in this sample may be carry-over from other donors' samples. The J gene is TRBJ2-5, the V gene TRBV30; the D call may be TRBD1 or TRBD2 (5 bases each). The CDR3 DNA is TGTGCCTGGAGTCACCGGGGCGGGTTGGAGACCCAGTACTTC. Translating it yields CAWSHRGGLETQYF.